This T cell receptor beta chain was retrieved from a study of blood T cells in healthy people across ages. Study-wide results and limits: Naive CD4+ cells and diversity were both higher in long-lived donors than in aged donors. In the absence of known donor CMV status, changes in expanded clonotypes were possibly confounded.

The CDR3 covers 15 residues. Between the trimmed V and J ends, which lost 11 bases and 4 bases, there was a span of 23 bases. CDR1 is ENHRY, CDR2 SYGVKD, per germline. Together with a sample-barcoded 5' primer, a J-beta primer mix was included in a second PCR lasting roughly 6 to 12 cycles. TCRdb called the 5' RACE reads again in MiXCR, with one record for every CDR3 protein. Here the sample spans 1.5 million to 2 million distinct CDR3 sequences, approximately 40% being singletons. A remark on this clonotype: Its specificity is not known.

Sample: blood. This receptor was taken from a human donor in good health. The gene calls are TRBV10-3 and TRBJ1-2, with unresolved D. The CDR3: CAVAQKSQITYGYTF. The CDR3, as DNA: TGTGCCGTCGCGCAGAAAAGCCAGATTACCTATGGCTACACCTTC.